The clone carrying this T cell receptor (beta chain) was detected a few times. Antigen: not known. The entry originates in a study of T cell responses to AZD1222 COVID-19 vaccine. Method: immunoSEQ multiplex PCR; TCRdb's copy keeps in-frame clones and lacks some. The profile shows roughly 120,000 clones, about 85% of them singletons. Trimming removed 0 bases at V and 5 bases at J, with 13 bases between. Germline lookup yields CDR1 MNHEY and CDR2 SVGAGI. The CDR3 spans 15 residues. Overall study results and limits: Along spike, vaccine-associated CD4 TCRs were found throughout, with dominance at 160-218 and 743-854. At study baseline, merely six AZD1222 recipients were seropositive. Spike-specific TCR breadth rose after two AZD1222 doses, and depth rose as well. Nearly half of spike-specific TCRs reportedly target unmutated variant regions.

This receptor was obtained from an adult in good health. Source: peripheral blood, taken on day 0 of AZD1222 vaccination. The rearrangement uses TRBV6-5 and TRBJ2-5, with no clear D. The CDR3 is CASSYSYVSVETQYF. As DNA, the CDR3 is TGTGCCAGCAGTTACTCCTATGTGTCGGTGGAGACCCAGTACTTC.